This T cell receptor beta chain originates from a study of neurological immune-mediated disorders. This clonotype has more than one count but fewer than ten. What it binds is not known. The unsorted libraries were produced from 2 million PBMCs held at -80 C. The CDR3 loop spans 15 amino acids. Per germline, CDR1 LNHDA and CDR2 SQIVND (reference sequence). The J segment lost 5 bases and the V segment lost 7 bases, leaving 12 bases of the junction unmatched. cDNA synthesis was performed by 5'RACE with 10-nucleotide random UMIs. Using its own MiXCR run on the 5' RACE reads, TCRdb lists one record per CDR3 protein. The repertoire holds 54,000 or so distinct CDR3 sequences, with about 3.8% as singletons. Overall study findings and caveats: Phylogenetic grouping assigned the repertoires of 18 of 34 multiple sclerosis patients to a single related-CDR3 cluster, representing a possible signature. None of the CDR3 amino acid sequences in expanded clones turned up in more than one subject, which points to private repertoires in all groups.

Sequencing was performed on PBMCs. The sequence was obtained from a man in his fifties or sixties with multiple sclerosis. The chain is built from TRBV19 and TRBJ1-1; TRBD1 matches 8 bases. The CDR3 loop reads CASIPTWTGRTEAFF. Written as DNA, the CDR3 is TGTGCCAGTATCCCCACGTGGACAGGGAGAACTGAAGCTTTCTTT.